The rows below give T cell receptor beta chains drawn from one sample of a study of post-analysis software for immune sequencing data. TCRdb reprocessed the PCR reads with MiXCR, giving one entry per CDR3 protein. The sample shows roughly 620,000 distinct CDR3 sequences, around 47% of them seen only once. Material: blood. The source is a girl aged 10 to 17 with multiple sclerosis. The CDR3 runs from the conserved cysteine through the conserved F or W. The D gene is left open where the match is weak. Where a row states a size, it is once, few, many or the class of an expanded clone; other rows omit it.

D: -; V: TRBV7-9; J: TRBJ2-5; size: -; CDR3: CASSLTAEQYF; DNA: TGTGCCAGCAGCTTAACGGCGGAGCAGTACTTC
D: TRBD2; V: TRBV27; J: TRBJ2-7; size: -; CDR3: CASSPGTSGSRKQYF; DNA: TGTGCCAGCAGTCCCGGGACTAGCGGGAGTAGAAAGCAGTACTTC
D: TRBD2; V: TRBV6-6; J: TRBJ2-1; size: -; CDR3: CASSYAAGGKNEQFF; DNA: TGTGCCAGCAGTTACGCTGCGGGGGGAAAAAATGAGCAGTTCTTC
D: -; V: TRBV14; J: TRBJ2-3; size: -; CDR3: CASSQFSHTQYF; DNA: TGTGCCAGCAGCCAATTTAGCCATACGCAGTATTTT
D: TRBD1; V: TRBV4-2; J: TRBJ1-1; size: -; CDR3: CASSQRLGQVAVPNTEAFF; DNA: TGTGCCAGCAGCCAACGCCTCGGACAGGTGGCTGTCCCGAACACTGAAGCTTTCTTT
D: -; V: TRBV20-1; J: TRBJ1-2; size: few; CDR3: CSAKGASNYGYTF; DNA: TGCAGTGCTAAGGGTGCCAGCAACTATGGCTACACCTTC
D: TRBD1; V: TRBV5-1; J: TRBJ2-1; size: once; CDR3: CASSWGQGETSAYNEQFF; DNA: TGCGCCAGCAGCTGGGGACAGGGGGAAACAAGCGCCTACAATGAGCAGTTCTTC
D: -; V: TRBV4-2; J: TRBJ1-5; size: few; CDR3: CASSQDPDQPQHF; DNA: TGTGCCAGCAGCCAAGATCCAGATCAGCCCCAGCATTTT
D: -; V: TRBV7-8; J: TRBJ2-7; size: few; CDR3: CASSSEGRFIYEQYF; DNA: TGTGCCAGCAGCTCGGAGGGACGGTTTATCTACGAGCAGTACTTC
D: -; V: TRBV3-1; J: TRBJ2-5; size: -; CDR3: CASSVRGFQETQYF; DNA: TGTGCCAGCAGCGTACGGGGCTTCCAAGAGACCCAGTACTTC
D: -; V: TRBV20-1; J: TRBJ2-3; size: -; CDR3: CSGGPSNTQYF; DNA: TGCAGTGGGGGGCCCTCTAATACGCAGTATTTT
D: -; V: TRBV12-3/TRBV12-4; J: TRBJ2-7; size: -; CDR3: CASSRIARGYEQYF; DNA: TGTGCCAGCAGCAGGATCGCTCGGGGGTACGAGCAGTACTTC
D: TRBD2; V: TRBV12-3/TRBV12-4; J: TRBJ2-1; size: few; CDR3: CASSHDRRLAGGKKFF; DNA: TGTGCCAGCAGTCACGACAGGCGACTAGCGGGTGGCAAAAAGTTCTTC
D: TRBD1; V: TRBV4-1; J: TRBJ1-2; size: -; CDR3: CASSQLGQGGHTF; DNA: TGCGCCAGCAGCCAATTGGGACAGGGAGGCCACACCTTC
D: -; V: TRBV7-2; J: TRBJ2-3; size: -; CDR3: CASSAVGTSDTQYF; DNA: TGTGCCAGCAGCGCTGTAGGGACGTCGGATACGCAGTATTTT
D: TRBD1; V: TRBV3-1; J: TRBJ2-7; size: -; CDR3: CASSPGGSPGTYEQYF; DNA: TGTGCCAGCAGCCCAGGGGGATCCCCCGGCACCTACGAGCAGTACTTC
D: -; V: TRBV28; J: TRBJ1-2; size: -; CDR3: CASSLLGRNNYGYTF; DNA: TGTGCCAGCAGTTTATTGGGCAGAAATAACTATGGCTACACCTTC
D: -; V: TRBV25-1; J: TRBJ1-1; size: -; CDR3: CASSGSTWGAFF; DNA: TGTGCCAGCAGTGGTTCCACCTGGGGAGCTTTCTTT
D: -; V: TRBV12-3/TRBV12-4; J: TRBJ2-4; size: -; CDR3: CASSSVDSSVAKNIQYF; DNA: TGTGCCAGCAGTTCGGTTGACAGTTCTGTAGCCAAAAACATTCAGTACTTC
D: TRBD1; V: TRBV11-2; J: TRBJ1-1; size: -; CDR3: CASSLGVGTGGWNTEAFF; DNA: TGTGCCAGCAGCTTAGGAGTCGGGACAGGGGGCTGGAACACTGAAGCTTTCTTT
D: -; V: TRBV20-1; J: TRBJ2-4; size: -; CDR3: CSARDEYLQYF; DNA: TGCAGTGCTAGAGATGAGTACCTGCAGTACTTC
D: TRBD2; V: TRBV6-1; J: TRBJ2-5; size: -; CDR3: CASSPSGTSAERETQYF; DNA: TGTGCCAGCAGTCCGTCCGGGACTAGCGCTGAAAGGGAGACCCAGTACTTC
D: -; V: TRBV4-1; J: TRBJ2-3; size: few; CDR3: CASSQALYTDTQYF; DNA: TGCGCCAGCAGCCAAGCTCTATACACAGATACGCAGTATTTT
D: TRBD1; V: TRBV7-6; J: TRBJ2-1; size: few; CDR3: CASSRDRGLNEQFF; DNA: TGTGCCAGCAGTCGAGACAGGGGGCTGAATGAGCAGTTCTTC
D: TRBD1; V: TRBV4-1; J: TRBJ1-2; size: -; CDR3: CASSQAPTGGERNYGYTF; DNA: TGCGCCAGCAGCCAAGCTCCGACAGGGGGTGAGAGGAACTATGGCTACACCTTC
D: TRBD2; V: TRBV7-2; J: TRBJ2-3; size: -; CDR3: CASSFGAGGTDTQYF; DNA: TGTGCCAGCAGCTTTGGGGCGGGAGGCACAGATACGCAGTATTTT
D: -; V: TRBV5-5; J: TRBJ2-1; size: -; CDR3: CASSLVDPEGSYNEQFF; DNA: TGTGCCAGCAGCTTGGTCGACCCGGAGGGATCCTACAATGAGCAGTTCTTC
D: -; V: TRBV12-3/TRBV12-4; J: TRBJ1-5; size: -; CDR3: CASSFPGQPQHF; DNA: TGTGCCAGCAGTTTCCCAGGGCAGCCCCAGCATTTT
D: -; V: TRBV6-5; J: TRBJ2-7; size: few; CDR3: CASSQRGTSYEQYF; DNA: TGTGCCAGCAGTCAACGTGGCACCTCCTACGAGCAGTACTTC
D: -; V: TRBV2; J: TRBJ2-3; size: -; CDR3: CASSVLVTTDTQYF; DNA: TGTGCCAGCAGTGTCTTAGTCACCACAGATACGCAGTATTTT
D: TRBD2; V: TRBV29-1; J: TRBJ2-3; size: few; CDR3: CSVTGTSGTSTDTQYF; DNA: TGCAGCGTTACCGGGACTAGCGGGACTAGCACAGATACGCAGTATTTT
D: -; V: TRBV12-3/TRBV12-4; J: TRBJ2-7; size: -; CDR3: CASTPFGISYEQYF; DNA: TGTGCCAGCACGCCCTTCGGGATTTCCTACGAGCAGTACTTC
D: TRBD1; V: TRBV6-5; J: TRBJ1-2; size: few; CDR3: CASSYTRDRAYGYTF; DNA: TGTGCCAGCAGTTACACCCGGGACAGGGCCTATGGCTACACCTTC
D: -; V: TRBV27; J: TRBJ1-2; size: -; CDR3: CASSMRTKGWYGYTF; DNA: TGTGCCAGCAGTATGCGGACTAAGGGCTGGTATGGCTACACCTTC
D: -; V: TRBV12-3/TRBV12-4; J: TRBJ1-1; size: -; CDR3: CASIVGRAFF; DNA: TGTGCCAGCATCGTGGGAAGGGCTTTCTTT
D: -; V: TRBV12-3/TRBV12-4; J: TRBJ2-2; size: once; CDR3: CASRVGTGELFF; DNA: TGTGCCAGCAGGGTAGGGACCGGGGAGCTGTTTTTT
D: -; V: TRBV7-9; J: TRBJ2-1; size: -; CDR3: CASSPAEAYYNEQFF; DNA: TGTGCCAGCAGCCCCGCCGAGGCGTACTACAATGAGCAGTTCTTC
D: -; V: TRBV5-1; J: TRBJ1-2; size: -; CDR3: CASSTQSGNGYTF; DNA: TGCGCCAGCAGCACGCAATCCGGGAATGGCTACACCTTC
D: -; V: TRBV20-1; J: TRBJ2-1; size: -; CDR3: CSAIGGNYNEQFF; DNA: TGCAGTGCTATCGGCGGGAACTACAATGAGCAGTTCTTC
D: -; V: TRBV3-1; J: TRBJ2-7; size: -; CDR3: CASSHGRARYEQYF; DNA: TGTGCCAGCAGCCACGGGCGGGCCCGCTACGAGCAGTACTTC
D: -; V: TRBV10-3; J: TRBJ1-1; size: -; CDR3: CAISHTGMNTEAFF; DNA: TGTGCCATCAGCCATACAGGCATGAACACTGAAGCTTTCTTT
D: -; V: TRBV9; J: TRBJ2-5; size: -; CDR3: CASSPRQRQETQYF; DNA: TGTGCCAGCAGCCCCAGACAACGCCAAGAGACCCAGTACTTC
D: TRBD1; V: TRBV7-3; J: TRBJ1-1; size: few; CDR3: CASSLGQGAGNTEAFF; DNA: TGTGCCAGCAGCTTAGGACAGGGGGCAGGGAACACTGAAGCTTTCTTT
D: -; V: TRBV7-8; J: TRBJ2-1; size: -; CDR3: CASSLVRTGVGGEQFF; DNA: TGTGCCAGCAGCTTAGTACGTACAGGGGTCGGGGGTGAGCAGTTCTTC
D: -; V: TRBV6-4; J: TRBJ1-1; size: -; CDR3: CASSDSANTEAFF; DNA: TGTGCCAGCAGTGACTCAGCGAACACTGAAGCTTTCTTT
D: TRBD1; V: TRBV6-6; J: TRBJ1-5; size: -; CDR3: CASSSTAGQGSQPQHF; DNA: TGTGCCAGCAGTTCAACGGCTGGACAGGGAAGTCAGCCCCAGCATTTT
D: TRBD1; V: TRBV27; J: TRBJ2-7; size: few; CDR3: CASSLWVGTGGPEQYF; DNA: TGTGCCAGCAGTTTATGGGTTGGGACAGGGGGCCCCGAGCAGTACTTC
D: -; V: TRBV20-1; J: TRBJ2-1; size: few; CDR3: CSAGTSSNEQFF; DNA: TGCAGTGCCGGGACTTCCTCCAATGAGCAGTTCTTC
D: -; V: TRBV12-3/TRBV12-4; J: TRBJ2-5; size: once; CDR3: CASSWDLGETQYF; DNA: TGTGCCAGCAGTTGGGACTTAGGAGAGACCCAGTACTTC
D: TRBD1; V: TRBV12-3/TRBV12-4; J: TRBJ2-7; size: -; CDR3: CASSPRQGRTHEQYF; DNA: TGTGCCAGCAGTCCTCGACAGGGAAGAACCCACGAGCAGTACTTC
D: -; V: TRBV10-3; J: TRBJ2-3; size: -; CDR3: CATKGLDSTDTQYF; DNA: TGTGCCACTAAGGGGCTAGATTCCACAGATACGCAGTATTTT